This TCR beta chain was observed in a study of cytomegalovirus exposure and HLA in healthy donors. Study observations and caveats: Indistinguishability led to the exclusion of some V segments, TRBV6-2 and TRBV6-3 included. Sequencing depth across donors, presence/absence analyses assumed, was roughly uniform. The study put 150 or so TCR beta chains on its list as cytomegalovirus-associated.

The CDR3 has 12 amino acids. CDR1 is KGHSH and CDR2 is LQKENI in the germline V gene. Trimming removed 4 bases from V and 5 bases from J, with 7 bases in between. PCR used 60 Vbeta primers and 13 Jbeta primers. Generated by immunoSEQ multiplex PCR, the TCRdb table keeps only in-frame clones and is missing some. This repertoire comprises around 110,000 clones; its ten largest clones make up more than 3%. Comments on this clone: What it recognizes is unknown.

This receptor was taken from a man under 40 in good health and CMV-seronegative. This chain uses TRBV18 with TRBJ2-3; D perhaps matches TRBD2 (6 bases). The sample comprised PBMCs. The CDR3 spells CASSLGGDTQYF. CDR3 DNA: TGTGCCAGCTCACTCGGGGGAGATACGCAGTATTTT.